The rows below give T cell receptor beta chains drawn from one sample of a study of early T cells in non-severe SARS-CoV-2 infection. In TCRdb, the 5' RACE reads were re-called with MiXCR into one record per CDR3 protein. Of fewer than 100,000 distinct CDR3 sequences listed, about 11% are singletons. The source material was whole blood. All receptors come from an adult who was a healthcare worker with PCR-confirmed SARS-CoV-2 infection or an uninfected control (not recorded which). Each CDR3 is given with its conserved first and last residue. Each record gives: J gene, CDR3 length, V gene, CDR3 protein.

TRBJ2-2	16	TRBV18	CASSPVGSGDTGELFF
TRBJ2-5	14	TRBV2	CASSEGPFQETQYF
TRBJ1-2	14	TRBV6-1	CASSEAQSNYGYTF
TRBJ1-2	15	TRBV12-3/TRBV12-4	CASSPRQAPNYGYTF
TRBJ2-5	17	TRBV6-5	CASSYSWSGGWQETQYF
TRBJ1-1	16	TRBV11-2	CASSQARVQGATEAFF
TRBJ1-5	13	TRBV19	CASSINANQPQHF
TRBJ2-3	15	TRBV7-9	CASSLLGVDTDTQYF
TRBJ2-5	13	TRBV7-7	CASSVRYQETQYF
TRBJ2-7	14	TRBV19	CASSTPGGDYEQYF
TRBJ2-3	15	TRBV19	CASSIYTVGADTQYF
TRBJ1-6	12	TRBV30	CAWSGNNSPLHF
TRBJ1-5	13	TRBV2	CASNQILNQPQHF
TRBJ1-1	15	TRBV6-2/TRBV6-3	CASSYVQGVGTEAFF
TRBJ2-7	15	TRBV29-1	CSVLDPGRAKGEQYF
TRBJ2-5	15	TRBV14	CASSQDAVGQETQYF
TRBJ2-3	16	TRBV5-4	CASSPGAAGSTDTQYF